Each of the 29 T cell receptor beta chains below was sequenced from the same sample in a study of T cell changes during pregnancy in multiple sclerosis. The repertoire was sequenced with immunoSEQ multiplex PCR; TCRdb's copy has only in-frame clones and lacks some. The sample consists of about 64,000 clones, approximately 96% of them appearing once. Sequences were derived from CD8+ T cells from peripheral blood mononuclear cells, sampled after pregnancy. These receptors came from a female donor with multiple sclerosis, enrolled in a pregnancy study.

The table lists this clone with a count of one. The CDR3 protein is CASKKDRFSNQPQHF. Written as DNA, the CDR3 is TGTGCCAGCAAAAAAGACAGGTTTAGCAATCAGCCCCAGCATTTT. The chain carries TRBV2 and TRBJ1-5; the D gene is possibly TRBD1 (6 bases). The CDR3 runs to 15 residues. V was trimmed by 7 bases and J by 0 bases, leaving 13 bases between them. Per the germline V gene, CDR1 is SNHLY and CDR2 is FYNNEI.

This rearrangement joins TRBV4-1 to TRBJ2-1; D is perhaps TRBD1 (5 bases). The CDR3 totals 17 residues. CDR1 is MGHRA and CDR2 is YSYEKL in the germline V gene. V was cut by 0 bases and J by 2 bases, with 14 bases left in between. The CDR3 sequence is CASSQDLGVRTYNEQFF. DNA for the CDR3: TGCGCCAGCAGCCAAGATCTAGGGGTTCGAACCTACAATGAGCAGTTCTTC.

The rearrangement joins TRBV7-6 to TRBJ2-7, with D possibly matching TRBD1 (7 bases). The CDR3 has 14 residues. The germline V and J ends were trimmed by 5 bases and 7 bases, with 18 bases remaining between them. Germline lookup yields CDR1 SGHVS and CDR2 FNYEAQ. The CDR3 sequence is CASSTTTGRMEQYF. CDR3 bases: TGTGCCAGCAGCACTACGACAGGGAGGATGGAGCAGTACTTC. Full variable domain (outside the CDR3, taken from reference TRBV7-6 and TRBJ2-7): GAGVSQSPRYKVTKRGQDVALRCDPISGHVSLYWYRQALGQGPEFLTYFNYEAQQDKSGLPNDRFSAERPEGSISTLTIQRTEQRDSAMYRCASSTTTGRMEQYFGPGTRLTVT.

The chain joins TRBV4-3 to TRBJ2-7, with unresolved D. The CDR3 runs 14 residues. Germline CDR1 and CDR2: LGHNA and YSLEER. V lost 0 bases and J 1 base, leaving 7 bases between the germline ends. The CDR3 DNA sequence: TGCGCCAGCAGCCAAGATTGGGCTTCCTACGAGCAGTACTTC. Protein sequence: CASSQDWASYEQYF.

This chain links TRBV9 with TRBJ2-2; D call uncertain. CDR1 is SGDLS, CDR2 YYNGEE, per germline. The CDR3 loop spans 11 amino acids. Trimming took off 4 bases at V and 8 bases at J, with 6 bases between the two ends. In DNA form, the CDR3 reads TGTGCCAGCAGCTTCGGGGGGGAGCTGTTTTTT. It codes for CASSFGGELFF.

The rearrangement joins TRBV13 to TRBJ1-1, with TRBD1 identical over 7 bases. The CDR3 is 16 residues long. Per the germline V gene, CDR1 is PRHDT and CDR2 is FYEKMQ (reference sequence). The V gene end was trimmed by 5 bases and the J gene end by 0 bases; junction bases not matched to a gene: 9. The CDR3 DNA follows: TGTGCCAGCAGCGCCCTGACAGGGAACTTGAACACTGAAGCTTTCTTT. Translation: CASSALTGNLNTEAFF.

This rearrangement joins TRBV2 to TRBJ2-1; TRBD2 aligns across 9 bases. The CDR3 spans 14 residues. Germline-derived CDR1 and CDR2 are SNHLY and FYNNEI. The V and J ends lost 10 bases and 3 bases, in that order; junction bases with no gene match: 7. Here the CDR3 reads CATIAGDSYNEQFF. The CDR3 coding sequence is TGTGCCACAATAGCGGGAGACAGCTACAATGAGCAGTTCTTC.

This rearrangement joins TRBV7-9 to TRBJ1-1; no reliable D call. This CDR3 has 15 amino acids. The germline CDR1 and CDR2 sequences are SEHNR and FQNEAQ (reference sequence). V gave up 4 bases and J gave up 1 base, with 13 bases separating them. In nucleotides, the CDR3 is TGTGCCAGCAGCTCCCCGGTTAGCCAGAACACTGAAGCTTTCTTT. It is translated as CASSSPVSQNTEAFF.

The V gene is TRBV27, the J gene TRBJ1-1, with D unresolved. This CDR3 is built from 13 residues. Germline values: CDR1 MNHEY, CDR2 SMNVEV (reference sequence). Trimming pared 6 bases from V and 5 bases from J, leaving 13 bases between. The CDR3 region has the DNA TGTGCCAGCAGCCACGGGGTCGGGACTGAAGCTTTCTTT. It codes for CASSHGVGTEAFF.

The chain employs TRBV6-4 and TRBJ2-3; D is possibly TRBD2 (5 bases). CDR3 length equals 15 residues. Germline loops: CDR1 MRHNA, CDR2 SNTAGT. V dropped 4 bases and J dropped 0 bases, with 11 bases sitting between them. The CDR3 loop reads CASSADGESTDTQYF. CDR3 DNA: TGTGCCAGCAGTGCGGACGGGGAAAGCACAGATACGCAGTATTTT.

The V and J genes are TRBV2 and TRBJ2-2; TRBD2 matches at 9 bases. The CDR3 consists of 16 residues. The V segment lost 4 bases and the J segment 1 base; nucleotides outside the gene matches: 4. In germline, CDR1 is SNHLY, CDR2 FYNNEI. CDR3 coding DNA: TGTGCCAGCAGTGTAGCGGGAGTGATGAACACCGGGGAGCTGTTTTTT. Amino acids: CASSVAGVMNTGELFF.

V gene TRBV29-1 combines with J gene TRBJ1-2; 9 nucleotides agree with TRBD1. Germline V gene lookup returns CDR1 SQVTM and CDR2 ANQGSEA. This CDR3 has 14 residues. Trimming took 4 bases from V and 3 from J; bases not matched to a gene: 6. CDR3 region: CSVVTDRGDYGYTF. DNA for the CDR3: TGCAGCGTTGTGACGGACAGGGGTGACTATGGCTACACCTTC.

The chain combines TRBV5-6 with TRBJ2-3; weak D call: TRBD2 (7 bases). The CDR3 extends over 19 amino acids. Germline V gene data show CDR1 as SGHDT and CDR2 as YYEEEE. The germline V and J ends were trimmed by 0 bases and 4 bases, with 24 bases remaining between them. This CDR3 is CASSLGGPDGTTKADTQYF. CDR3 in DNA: TGTGCCAGCAGCTTGGGGGGGCCCGACGGGACTACAAAGGCAGATACGCAGTATTTT.

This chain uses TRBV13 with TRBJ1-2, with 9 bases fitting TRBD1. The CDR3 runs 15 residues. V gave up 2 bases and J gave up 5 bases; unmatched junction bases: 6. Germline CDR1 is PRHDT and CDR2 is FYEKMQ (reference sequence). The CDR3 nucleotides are TGTGCCAGCAGCTTAAGACAGGGGGTGGGATATGGCTACACCTTC. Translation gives CASSLRQGVGYGYTF.

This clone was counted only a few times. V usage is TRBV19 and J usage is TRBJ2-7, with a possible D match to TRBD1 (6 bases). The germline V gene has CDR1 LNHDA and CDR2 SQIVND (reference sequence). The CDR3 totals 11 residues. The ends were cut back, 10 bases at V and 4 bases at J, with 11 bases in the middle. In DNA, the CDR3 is TGTGCCACCCAGCAGGGGTACGAGCAGTACTTC. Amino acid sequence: CATQQGYEQYF.

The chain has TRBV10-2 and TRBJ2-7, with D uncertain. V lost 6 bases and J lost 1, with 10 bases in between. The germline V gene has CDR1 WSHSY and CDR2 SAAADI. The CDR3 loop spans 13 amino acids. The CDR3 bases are TGCGCCAGCAGCCAGATGTATTCCTACGAGCAGTACTTC. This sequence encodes CASSQMYSYEQYF.

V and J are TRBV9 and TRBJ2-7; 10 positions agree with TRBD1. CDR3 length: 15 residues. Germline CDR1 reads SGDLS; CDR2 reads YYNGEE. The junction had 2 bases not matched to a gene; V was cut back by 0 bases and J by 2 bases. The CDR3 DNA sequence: TGTGCCAGCAGCGTAGCGGACAGGGGGGCCTACGAGCAGTACTTC. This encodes CASSVADRGAYEQYF. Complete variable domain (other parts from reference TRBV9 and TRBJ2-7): DSGVTQTPKHLITATGQRVTLRCSPRSGDLSVYWYQQSLDQGLQFLIQYYNGEERAKGNILERFSAQQFPDLHSELNLSSLELGDSALYFCASSVADRGAYEQYFGPGTRLTVT.

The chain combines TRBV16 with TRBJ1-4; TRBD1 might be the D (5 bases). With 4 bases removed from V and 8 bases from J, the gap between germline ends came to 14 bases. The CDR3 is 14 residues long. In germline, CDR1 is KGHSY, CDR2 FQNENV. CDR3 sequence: CASSRHTRQEKLFF. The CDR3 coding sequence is TGTGCCAGCAGCCGCCATACCAGACAGGAAAAACTGTTTTTT.

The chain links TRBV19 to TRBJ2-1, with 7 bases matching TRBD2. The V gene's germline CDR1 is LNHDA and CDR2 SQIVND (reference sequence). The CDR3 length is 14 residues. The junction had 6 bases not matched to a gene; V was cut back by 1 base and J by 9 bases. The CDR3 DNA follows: TGTGCCAGTAGTATAGCGGGAGGCCGGGGTGAGCAGTTCTTC. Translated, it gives CASSIAGGRGEQFF.

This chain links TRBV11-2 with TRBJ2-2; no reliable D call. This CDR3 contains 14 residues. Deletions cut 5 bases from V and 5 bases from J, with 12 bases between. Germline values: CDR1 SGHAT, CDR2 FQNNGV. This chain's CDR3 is CASSPRRGTGELFF. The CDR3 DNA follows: TGTGCCAGCAGCCCTAGGCGAGGAACCGGGGAGCTGTTTTTT.

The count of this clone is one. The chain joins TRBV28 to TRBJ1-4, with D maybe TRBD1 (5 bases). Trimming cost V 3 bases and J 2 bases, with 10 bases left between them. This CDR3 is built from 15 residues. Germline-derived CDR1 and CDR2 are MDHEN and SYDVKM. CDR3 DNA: TGTGCCAGCAGTTTGGGATCAGGGACTAATGAAAAACTGTTTTTT. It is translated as CASSLGSGTNEKLFF.

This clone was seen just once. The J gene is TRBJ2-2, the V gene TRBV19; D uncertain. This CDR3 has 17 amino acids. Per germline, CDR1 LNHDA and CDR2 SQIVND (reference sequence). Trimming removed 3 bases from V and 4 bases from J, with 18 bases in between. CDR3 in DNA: TGTGCCAGTAGTATCCCAGACTCGCCTTTTTCCACCGGGGAGCTGTTTTTT. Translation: CASSIPDSPFSTGELFF. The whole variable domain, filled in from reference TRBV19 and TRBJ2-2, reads DGGITQSPKYLFRKEGQNVTLSCEQNLNHDAMYWYRQDPGQGLRLIYYSQIVNDFQKGDIAEGYSVSREKKESFPLTVTSAQKNPTAFYLCASSIPDSPFSTGELFFGEGSRLTVL.

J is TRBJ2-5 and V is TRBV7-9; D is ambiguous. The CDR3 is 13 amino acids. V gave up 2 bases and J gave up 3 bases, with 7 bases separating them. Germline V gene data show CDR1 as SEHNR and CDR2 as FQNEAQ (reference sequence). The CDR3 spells CASSLSPEETQYF. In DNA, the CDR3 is TGTGCCAGCAGCTTATCCCCAGAAGAGACCCAGTACTTC. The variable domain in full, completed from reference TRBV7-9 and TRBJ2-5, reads DTGVSQNPRHKITKRGQNVTFRCDPISEHNRLYWYRQTLGQGPEFLTYFQNEAQLEKSRLLSDRFSAERPKGSFSTLEIQRTEQGDSAMYLCASSLSPEETQYFGPGTRLLVL.

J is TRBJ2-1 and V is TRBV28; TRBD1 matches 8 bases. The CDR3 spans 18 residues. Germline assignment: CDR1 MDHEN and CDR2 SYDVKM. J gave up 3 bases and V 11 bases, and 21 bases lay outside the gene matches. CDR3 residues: CASYPRDRSSFNYNEQFF. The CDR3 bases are TGTGCCTCCTATCCCCGGGACAGGTCCTCATTCAACTACAATGAGCAGTTCTTC.

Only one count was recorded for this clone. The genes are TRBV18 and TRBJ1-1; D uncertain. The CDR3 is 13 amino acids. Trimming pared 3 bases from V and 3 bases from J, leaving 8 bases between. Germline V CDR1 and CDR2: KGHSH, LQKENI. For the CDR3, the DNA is TGTGCCAGCTCACCGCAGATTTACACTGAAGCTTTCTTT. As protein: CASSPQIYTEAFF. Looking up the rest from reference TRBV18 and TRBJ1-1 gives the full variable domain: NAGVMQNPRHLVRRRGQEARLRCSPMKGHSHVYWYRQLPEEGLKFMVYLQKENIIDESGMPKERFSAEFPKEGPSILRIQQVVRGDSAAYFCASSPQIYTEAFFGQGTRLTVV.

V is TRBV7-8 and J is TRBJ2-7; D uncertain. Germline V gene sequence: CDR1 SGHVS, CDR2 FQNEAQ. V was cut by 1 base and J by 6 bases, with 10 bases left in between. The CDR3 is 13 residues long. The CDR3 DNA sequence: TGTGCCAGCAGCTTAGAGAGCATCACCGAGCAGTACTTC. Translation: CASSLESITEQYF.

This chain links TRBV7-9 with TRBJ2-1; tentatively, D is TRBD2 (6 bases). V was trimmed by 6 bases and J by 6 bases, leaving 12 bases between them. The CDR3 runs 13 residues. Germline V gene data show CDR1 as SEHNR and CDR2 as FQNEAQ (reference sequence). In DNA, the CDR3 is TGTGCCAGCAGAGGCCCGGGAGCCAATGAGCAGTTCTTC. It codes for CASRGPGANEQFF.

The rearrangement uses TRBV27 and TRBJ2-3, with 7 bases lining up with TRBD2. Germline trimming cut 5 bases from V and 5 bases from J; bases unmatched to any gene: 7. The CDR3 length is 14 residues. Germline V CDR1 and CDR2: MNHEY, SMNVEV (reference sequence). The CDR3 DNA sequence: TGTGCCAGCAGTATGGGTGGGGGGGTAGATACGCAGTATTTT. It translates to CASSMGGGVDTQYF.

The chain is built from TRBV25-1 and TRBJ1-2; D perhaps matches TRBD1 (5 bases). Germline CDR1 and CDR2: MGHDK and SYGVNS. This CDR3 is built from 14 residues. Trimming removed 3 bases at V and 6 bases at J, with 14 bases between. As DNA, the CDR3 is TGTGCCAGCAGTGACGCAGACAGACGGGATGGCTACACCTTC. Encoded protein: CASSDADRRDGYTF.